This entry describes one TCR beta chain. These data are taken from a study of CXCR3-negative and CXCR3-positive naive CD8 T cells. Study details: The total count of TRB reads reached some 140 million, and each library contributed about 1.5 +/- 0.3 million.

The CDR3 is made up of 13 amino acids. Germline CDR1 reads MDHEN; CDR2 reads SYDVKM. The method, 5' RACE with UMI labels, was used to prepare the TRB cDNA libraries. TCRdb re-called the 5' RACE reads; one entry per CDR3 protein, DNA not given. The sample's table shows around 96,000 distinct CDR3 sequences. This TCR was sampled from a human donor in good health. Some clones in this sample may be carry-over from other donors' samples. V is TRBV28 and J is TRBJ2-5. The material sequenced was naive CXCR3- CD8+ T cells from blood. Subset denoted: CD45RO-CCR7+CD27+CD95- naive CD8+ T cells lacking CXCR3 (TNR3-). Here the CDR3 reads CASSLRIQETQYF.